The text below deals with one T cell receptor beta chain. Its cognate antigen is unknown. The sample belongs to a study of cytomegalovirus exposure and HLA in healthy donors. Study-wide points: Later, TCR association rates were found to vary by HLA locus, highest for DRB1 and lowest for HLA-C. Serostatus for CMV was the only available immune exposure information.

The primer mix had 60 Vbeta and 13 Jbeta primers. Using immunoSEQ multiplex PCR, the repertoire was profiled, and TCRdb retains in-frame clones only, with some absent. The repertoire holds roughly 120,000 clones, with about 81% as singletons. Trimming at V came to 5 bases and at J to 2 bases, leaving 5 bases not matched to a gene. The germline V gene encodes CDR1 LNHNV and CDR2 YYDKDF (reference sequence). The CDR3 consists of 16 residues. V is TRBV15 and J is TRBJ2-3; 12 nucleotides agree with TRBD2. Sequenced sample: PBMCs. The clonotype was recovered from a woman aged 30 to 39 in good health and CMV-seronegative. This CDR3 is CATSLGLAGFTDTQYF. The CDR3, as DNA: TGTGCCACCAGCCTCGGACTAGCGGGGTTCACAGATACGCAGTATTTT.